This T cell receptor (beta chain) was retrieved from a study of cytomegalovirus exposure and HLA in healthy donors (dated by TCRdb to about 2017). General notes on the study: According to a later analysis, one platform produced both the 110 or so validation repertoires and the 670 or so repertoires of the first cohort. To predict cytomegalovirus infection status, the study combined high-throughput TCR immunosequencing, statistical association of individual TCRs with disease status, and machine learning. In addition to the first cohort of around 670 subjects, a separate validation cohort of 130 or so different subjects was used. The study was designed to test whether signatures of past pathogen exposure could be identified by cataloging public T cell receptors.

The CDR3, from cysteine to phenylalanine, totals 16 residues. Of the read, only the CDR3 DNA is kept; its 48 bases are in frame from base 1. As encoded in the germline V gene, CDR1 is SGHTA while CDR2 is FQGTGA. V gives up 4 bases and J gives up 1 base, and the segment between their germline ends measures 16 bases. On the study overall, not on this receptor specifically: The classifier was reported to diagnose cytomegalovirus status with high specificity and sensitivity in both the original cohort and the validation cohort. All 120 repertoires were used to score co-occurrence in the validation cohort in a later analysis, because that analysis had no HLA typing for the cohort. The study gave a list of over 150 TCR beta chains associated with cytomegalovirus. Three of the identified cytomegalovirus-associated TCR beta chains were confirmed in vitro to be specific for cytomegalovirus antigens. It was suggested by the authors that the approach could potentially be generalized to other disease states and immunological phenotypes. While some public TCRs were present in many individuals, most TCR sequences turned up only very rarely across donors. A later analysis found that TCRs clustered in the first cohort also tended to co-occur in the approximately 120 validation repertoires, with more than 90% of cluster scores above 0.

Concerning this clone: Its antigen is still unknown. Base qualities are not at hand, and no much larger clone is one base apart.

Library construction relied on the immunoSEQ multiplex PCR assay. The paper's processing steps were these. A statistical classification framework was built for diagnosing cytomegalovirus status from the catalog of TCR beta chain sequences. Sourced from immuneACCESS, this table was stored by TCRdb with only in-frame sequences that have V and J called. A share of the clones is absent; for the studies checked, an unresolved V gene accounts for under half, and the remainder has no known explanation. From that table come the V and J calls and clone size; the DNA was used to work out D and trimming. This sample lists fewer than 150,000 clones; 88% were detected once. The top ten constitute 1.4% to 1.5% of the sample. Donors formed part of the validation cohort, which comprised about 130 subjects and was distinct from the first cohort of several hundred subjects.

The chain couples TRBV7-3 to TRBJ2-5; TRBD1 is perhaps the D gene, given 5 matching bases. The origin of this receptor is a young man in good health and CMV-seronegative. The material sequenced was PBMCs. This receptor has the CDR3 CASSSGRGAAQETQYF. The DNA sequence reads TGTGCCAGCAGCTCCGGAAGGGGCGCGGCCCAAGAGACCCAGTACTTC.